The 30 T cell receptor beta chains presented below share a single source sample, sequenced in a study of CD8+CD57+ T cells in acquired aplastic anemia. Template material for TCR beta VDJ and CDR3 profiling consisted of genomic DNA. TCRdb called the reads again in MiXCR, with one record for every CDR3 protein. This table holds about 48,000 distinct CDR3 sequences, about three quarters found once. Sequenced sample: sorted CD4+, CD8+, or CD8+CD57+ T cells (not recorded which) from PBMCs. The source is a human donor in good health, serving as a control.

A single count supports this clonotype. The gene calls are TRBV12-3 or TRBV12-4 and TRBJ1-2, with D possibly matching TRBD1 (6 bases). The CDR3 loop spans 13 amino acids. Trimming took 8 bases from V and 4 from J, leaving 14 bases between them. The CDR3 bases are TGTGCCAGCCGGAGACAGGCTTTCTATGGCTACACCTTC. The encoded protein is CASRRQAFYGYTF.

The chain is built from TRBV20-1 and TRBJ1-6; D is possibly TRBD1 (5 bases). Trimming stripped 6 bases from V and 4 bases from J, with 7 bases between. The CDR3 loop spans 12 amino acids. CDR1 and CDR2 from the germline V gene are DFQATT and SNEGSKA (reference sequence). The chain's CDR3 is CSARQYNSPLHF. CDR3 bases: TGCAGTGCGAGACAGTATAATTCACCCCTCCACTTT.

The rearrangement uses TRBV5-6 and TRBJ2-5; 10 nucleotides match TRBD2. Germline CDR1 is SGHDT and CDR2 is YYEEEE. This CDR3 is 16 amino acids long. J was trimmed by 1 base and V by 0 bases; bases with no gene match: 3. CDR3 sequence reads: CASSLVSGGTQETQYF. DNA of the CDR3: TGTGCCAGCAGCTTGGTTAGCGGGGGGACCCAAGAGACCCAGTACTTC. The full variable domain, its missing parts supplied by reference TRBV5-6 and TRBJ2-5, is DAGVTQSPTHLIKTRGQQVTLRCSPKSGHDTVSWYQQALGQGPQFIFQYYEEEERQRGNFPDRFSGHQFPNYSSELNVNALLLGDSALYLCASSLVSGGTQETQYFGPGTRLLVL.

In its sample, this clonotype was seen a few times. The V and J genes are TRBV19 and TRBJ2-5; 7 nucleotides agree with TRBD2. Trimming took 3 bases from V and 5 from J; bases not matched to a gene: 12. The CDR3 has 16 amino acids. Germline V CDR1 and CDR2: LNHDA, SQIVND (reference sequence). Here the CDR3 DNA reads TGTGCCAGTAGTATCGGGGGGAGGGGTTCTCGGGAGACCCAGTACTTC. Protein product: CASSIGGRGSRETQYF.

The sample holds many counts of this clonotype. The genes are TRBV30 and TRBJ2-7, with D possibly being TRBD1 (5 bases). The length of the CDR3 is 14 residues. From germline, CDR1 is GTSNPN and CDR2 SVGIG (reference sequence). Trimming took off 0 bases at V and 1 base at J, with 10 bases between the two ends. The CDR3 DNA reads as TGTGCCTGGAGTGTAGGGCCAGGGTCCTACGAGCAGTACTTC. This sequence encodes CAWSVGPGSYEQYF.

The chain recombines TRBV6-2 or TRBV6-3 with TRBJ2-5; the D is unclear. Trimming cost V 2 bases and J 1 base, with 20 bases left between them. Germline CDR1 is MNHEY and CDR2 is SVGEGT. CDR3 length: 18 amino acids. For the CDR3, the DNA is TGTGCCAGCAGTTACCTCGGCCACCTTGGAAACCTCCAAGAGACCCAGTACTTC. Protein sequence: CASSYLGHLGNLQETQYF.

This clonotype was picked up a small number of times. This chain uses TRBV2 with TRBJ2-3; no clear D gene. V was trimmed by 4 bases and J by 4 bases, leaving 9 bases between them. Germline CDR1 SNHLY, CDR2 FYNNEI. The CDR3 is made up of 13 amino acids. CDR3 nucleotides: TGTGCCAGCAGTGTCACAGATTCAGATACGCAGTATTTT. It yields the protein CASSVTDSDTQYF.

V is TRBV7-9 and J is TRBJ2-7; no clear D. The CDR3 sequence is 12 residues long. Deletions cut 5 bases from V and 6 bases from J, with 11 bases between. The V gene's germline CDR1 is SEHNR and CDR2 FQNEAQ (reference sequence). The CDR3, as DNA: TGTGCCAGCAGCCCTGCCTTGGGCGAGCAGTACTTC. This sequence encodes CASSPALGEQYF.

This sequence joins TRBV6-1 and TRBJ2-1; 12 bases are a match to TRBD2. The CDR3 has 17 amino acids. The V gene end was trimmed by 5 bases and the J gene end by 5 bases; junction bases not matched to a gene: 10. CDR1 MNHNS and CDR2 SASEGT come from the germline V gene. As DNA, the CDR3 is TGTGCCAGCAGTACCCAACTAGCGGGGGGAAAAGACAATGAGCAGTTCTTC. Its translation: CASSTQLAGGKDNEQFF.

The chain has TRBV18 and TRBJ2-7; 9 bases line up with TRBD1. V dropped 3 bases and J dropped 2; count of bases not matched to a gene: 8. Germline lookup yields CDR1 KGHSH and CDR2 LQKENI. The CDR3 totals 16 residues. CDR3 bases: TGTGCCAGCTCACCGGACCGGACAGGGGCCGCCTACGAGCAGTACTTC. Translating gives CASSPDRTGAAYEQYF.

The chain links TRBV7-8 to TRBJ2-2; 8 nucleotides align to TRBD1. Germline loops: CDR1 SGHVS, CDR2 FQNEAQ. J was trimmed by 1 base and V by 6 bases; bases with no gene match: 1. CDR3 length: 14 residues. In nucleotides, the CDR3 is TGTGCCAGCAGGGGGACAGGGAACACCGGGGAGCTGTTTTTT. The encoded protein is CASRGTGNTGELFF.

The sample holds many counts of this clonotype. The chain joins TRBV7-9 to TRBJ1-2; no firm D call. The germline gives CDR1 SEHNR, CDR2 FQNEAQ (reference sequence). Trimming shortened V by 8 bases and J by 4 bases, and 14 bases separated the two germline ends. The CDR3 spans 13 residues. The CDR3 DNA sequence: TGTGCCAGCGCCGGCACAGTATCCTATGGCTACACCTTC. This translates into CASAGTVSYGYTF.

V gene TRBV19 combines with J gene TRBJ1-5; D ambiguous. The CDR3 contains 14 residues. V lost 0 bases to trimming and J lost 6 bases, with 9 bases between them. Germline CDR1 is LNHDA and CDR2 is SQIVND (reference sequence). The CDR3 DNA reads TGTGCCAGTAGTATAGAGGCAGGAACTCAGCCCCAGCATTTT. This gives the protein CASSIEAGTQPQHF.

V usage is TRBV10-3 and J usage is TRBJ1-1; 7 nucleotides line up with TRBD1. V lost 2 bases to trimming and J lost 6 bases; unmatched junction nucleotides: 6. The length of the CDR3 is 14 residues. Looked up from germline, CDR1 is ENHRY and CDR2 is SYGVKD. CDR3 bases: TGTGCCATCAGTGAGGGACAGGCCGTCGCTGAAGCTTTCTTT. This translates into CAISEGQAVAEAFF.

This chain links TRBV10-3 with TRBJ2-7; D is perhaps TRBD1 (5 bases). Trimming pared 0 bases from V and 0 bases from J, leaving 6 bases between. The CDR3 loop spans 14 amino acids. Germline CDR1 reads ENHRY; CDR2 reads SYGVKD. Written as DNA, the CDR3 is TGTGCCATCAGTGAGTCAGGGGACTCCTACGAGCAGTACTTC. Its translation: CAISESGDSYEQYF.

The chain carries TRBV11-2 and TRBJ2-1; D ambiguous. The germline gives CDR1 SGHAT, CDR2 FQNNGV. This CDR3 is 15 amino acids long. Trimming stripped 5 bases from V and 0 bases from J, with 11 bases between. Here the CDR3 DNA reads TGTGCCAGCAGCCCAAGTGTGAGCTCCTACAATGAGCAGTTCTTC. Translating it yields CASSPSVSSYNEQFF.

The chain is built from TRBV2 and TRBJ2-7, with TRBD2 matching 8 bases. The V and J ends lost 1 base and 7 bases, in that order; junction bases with no gene match: 6. CDR3 length: 14 amino acids. Germline V gene sequence: CDR1 SNHLY, CDR2 FYNNEI. CDR3 loop: CASSEVLAATEQYF. CDR3 nucleotide sequence: TGTGCCAGCAGTGAAGTACTAGCGGCTACGGAGCAGTACTTC.

This clonotype occurred a few times. The genes are TRBV2 and TRBJ1-2; D remains ambiguous. The germline V and J ends were trimmed by 4 bases and 7 bases, with 10 bases remaining between them. Per the germline V gene, CDR1 is SNHLY and CDR2 is FYNNEI. The CDR3 is 12 residues long. CDR3 DNA: TGTGCCAGCAGTGGGGGTAGATTTGGCTACACCTTC. Residues: CASSGGRFGYTF.

The rearrangement links TRBV20-1 to TRBJ1-6; the match to TRBD1 covers 9 bases. J was trimmed by 7 bases and V by 5 bases; bases with no gene match: 3. The CDR3 has 13 amino acids. CDR1 is DFQATT, CDR2 SNEGSKA, per germline (reference sequence). This CDR3 is CSAPDRGNSPLHF. The DNA for the CDR3 is TGCAGTGCTCCCGACAGGGGGAATTCACCCCTCCACTTT.

This clonotype was seen ten or more times. The chain carries TRBV12-3 or TRBV12-4 and TRBJ2-1; TRBD2 might be the D (6 bases). The CDR3 extends over 13 amino acids. V was clipped by 7 bases and J by 4 bases, with 11 bases between them. CDR3 DNA: TGTGCCAGCACCCCGGGACTTTACAATGAGCAGTTCTTC. It encodes CASTPGLYNEQFF.

DNA for the CDR3: TGTGCCAGCGATTCCGGGACCCGAAACTATGGCTACACCTTC. Protein product: CASDSGTRNYGYTF. This rearrangement joins TRBV25-1 to TRBJ1-2; a weak D match, TRBD1 (5 bases). V was pared by 8 bases and J by 2 bases, with 15 bases between. The CDR3 is made up of 14 amino acids. Per the germline V gene, CDR1 is MGHDK and CDR2 is SYGVNS.

The table lists this clonotype with many counts. The rearrangement uses TRBV7-9 and TRBJ2-1; 8 bases line up with TRBD2. V shed 5 bases, J shed 12 bases, and the junction held 12 bases outside the gene matches. Germline CDR1 SEHNR, CDR2 FQNEAQ (reference sequence). The CDR3 covers 14 residues. DNA of the CDR3: TGTGCCAGCAGCACCGGGACGGGAGGGCTTATGCAGTTCTTC. This encodes CASSTGTGGLMQFF.

The table lists this clonotype with a count of one. The J gene is TRBJ1-3, the V gene TRBV24-1; no firm D call. Germline V gene lookup returns CDR1 KGHDR and CDR2 SFDVKD. The CDR3 covers 15 residues. The V gene lost 3 bases and the J gene lost 2 bases, with 10 bases spanning the gap. In nucleotides, the CDR3 is TGTGCCACCAGTGATCCGGGTAGAGCTGGAAACACCATATATTTT. The encoded protein is CATSDPGRAGNTIYF.

With regard to this clonotype: No conserved phenylalanine or tryptophan ends this CDR3, so it is likely a read error. The DNA is left out, because the CDR3 cannot be placed on it with certainty; the CDR3 is given as TCRdb lists it. The V and J genes are TRBV19 and TRBJ1-5. With termini counted, the CDR3 has 10 amino acids. CDR1 and CDR2 from the germline V gene are LNHDA and SQIVND (reference sequence). This chain's CDR3 is CASNNGASGV.

V usage is TRBV7-3 and J usage is TRBJ1-5; TRBD1 aligns across 8 bases. Germline V CDR1 and CDR2: SGHTA, FQGTGA. V dropped 9 bases and J dropped 6; count of bases not matched to a gene: 10. The CDR3 contains 14 residues. CDR3 sequence reads: CASSSDRGGQPQHF. The CDR3 nucleotides are TGTGCCAGTAGTTCCGACAGGGGAGGTCAGCCCCAGCATTTT. The whole variable domain, remainder taken from reference TRBV7-3 and TRBJ1-5, is GAGVSQTPSNKVTEKGKYVELRCDPISGHTALYWYRQSLGQGPEFLIYFQGTGAADDSGLPNDRFFAVRPEGSVSTLKIQRTERGDSAVYLCASSSDRGGQPQHFGDGTRLSIL.

This clonotype was recorded many times. The chain recombines TRBV3-1 with TRBJ2-1; D not certain. Germline assignment: CDR1 LGHDT and CDR2 YNNKEL (reference sequence). Trimming took off 3 bases at V and 4 bases at J, with 4 bases between the two ends. The CDR3 is made up of 12 amino acids. This chain's CDR3 is CASSHRYNEQFF. The CDR3 bases are TGTGCCAGCAGCCATCGATACAATGAGCAGTTCTTC.

The chain uses TRBV2 and TRBJ2-3, with no clear D. Between the trimmed V and J ends, which lost 2 bases and 1 base, there was a span of 10 bases. The CDR3 is 15 residues long. CDR1 and CDR2 (germline): SNHLY, FYNNEI. CDR3 DNA: TGTGCCAGCAGTGAAATGGGTATTGGCACAGATACGCAGTATTTT. Protein: CASSEMGIGTDTQYF. The full variable domain, completed using reference TRBV2 and TRBJ2-3, is EPEVTQTPSHQVTQMGQEVILRCVPISNHLYFYWYRQILGQKVEFLVSFYNNEISEKSEIFDDQFSVERPDGSNFTLKIRSTKLEDSAMYFCASSEMGIGTDTQYFGPGTRLTVL.

This chain connects TRBV15 to TRBJ2-2, with D possibly TRBD1 on 6 matching bases. Trimming removed 3 bases from V and 3 bases from J, with 11 bases in between. The CDR3 has 15 residues. Germline CDR1 and CDR2: LNHNV and YYDKDF (reference sequence). The CDR3 region is CATSSAQGYTGELFF. In nucleotides, the CDR3 is TGTGCCACCAGCAGCGCACAGGGTTACACCGGGGAGCTGTTTTTT.

A single count supports this clonotype. The chain employs TRBV2 and TRBJ2-3; TRBD2 matches 10 bases. CDR1 is SNHLY, CDR2 FYNNEI, per germline. This CDR3 comprises 15 residues. V lost 6 bases, J lost 3 bases, and 6 bases stayed unmatched. The CDR3 reads CASSGGLAQTDTQYF. The DNA for the CDR3 is TGTGCCAGCAGCGGGGGACTAGCGCAAACAGATACGCAGTATTTT.

CDR3: CATSTTRGETQYF. The CDR3 region has the DNA TGTGCCACCAGCACCACCAGGGGAGAGACCCAGTACTTC. The rearrangement uses TRBV15 and TRBJ2-5; D is perhaps TRBD1 (6 bases). Looked up from germline, CDR1 is LNHNV and CDR2 is YYDKDF (reference sequence). This CDR3 comprises 13 residues. V lost 4 bases and J 4 bases, leaving 10 bases between the germline ends.